Shown below are 8 T cell receptor beta chains from a single sample sequenced in a study of cytomegalovirus exposure and HLA in healthy donors. The study ran its PCR with 60 Vbeta and 13 Jbeta primers. Repertoires were generated with immunoSEQ multiplex PCR, while TCRdb's copy carries only in-frame clones and drops some. The sample consists of about 160,000 clones, 77% of them appearing once. What was sequenced was PBMCs. The receptors derive from a woman in her twenties or thirties in good health and CMV-seronegative.

This chain connects TRBV28 to TRBJ2-7; 9 bases match TRBD1. J lost 6 bases, V lost 5 bases, and 11 bases had no gene match. This CDR3 spans 15 amino acids. CDR1 and CDR2 (germline): MDHEN, SYDVKM. The CDR3 DNA sequence: TGTGCCAGCAGTAACCTCGACAGGGGGTATCGCGAGCAGTACTTC. Its protein product is CASSNLDRGYREQYF. The whole variable domain, filled in from reference TRBV28 and TRBJ2-7, reads DVKVTQSSRYLVKRTGEKVFLECVQDMDHENMFWYRQDPGLGLRLIYFSYDVKMKEKGDIPEGYSVSREKKERFSLILESASTNQTSMYLCASSNLDRGYREQYFGPGTRLTVT.

This clone was observed once. Here the CDR3 DNA reads TGTGCCAGCAGCGCACAGGGGGGCAGGGACACTGAAGCTTTCTTT. It encodes CASSAQGGRDTEAFF. The chain has TRBV4-2 and TRBJ1-1, with TRBD1 matching over 8 bases. V was pared by 5 bases and J by 3 bases, with 8 bases of the junction left unmatched. Per the germline V gene, CDR1 is LGHNA and CDR2 is YNFKEQ. CDR3 length equals 15 residues.

The chain has TRBV5-1 and TRBJ2-3, with 8 nucleotides matching TRBD1. The CDR3 extends over 18 amino acids. The ends lost 4 bases at V and 0 bases at J; junction bases unmatched: 13. From germline, CDR1 is SGHRS and CDR2 YFSETQ. The CDR3 loop is CASSINPATGVSTDTQYF. The CDR3 nucleotides read TGCGCCAGCAGCATAAACCCCGCGACAGGGGTGAGCACAGATACGCAGTATTTT. Combining the CDR3 with reference TRBV5-1 and TRBJ2-3 gives the whole variable domain KAGVTQTPRYLIKTRGQQVTLSCSPISGHRSVSWYQQTPGQGLQFLFEYFSETQRNKGNFPGRFSGRQFSNSRSEMNVSTLELGDSALYLCASSINPATGVSTDTQYFGPGTRLTVL.

The sample holds a few counts of this clone. The same CDR3 is also encoded by other DNA sequences in this sample. The gene calls are TRBV5-1 and TRBJ2-3; D might be TRBD2 (7 bases). V lost 2 bases, J lost 1 base, and 8 bases lay in between. CDR1 is SGHRS and CDR2 is YFSETQ in the germline V gene. The CDR3 has 14 residues. The CDR3 here is CASSLGGGTDTQYF. The DNA for the CDR3 is TGCGCCAGCAGCTTAGGGGGGGGCACAGATACGCAGTATTTT.

The rearrangement joins TRBV7-3 to TRBJ2-2; perhaps TRBD1 as D (5 bases). The CDR3 has 15 residues. CDR1 is SGHTA, CDR2 FQGTGA, per germline. Trimming shortened V by 2 bases and J by 5 bases, and 12 bases separated the two germline ends. The DNA for the CDR3 is TGTGCCAGCAGCTTAGCAGGCAGGGAAACCGGGGAGCTGTTTTTT. Translating it yields CASSLAGRETGELFF.

This clone occurred once. The chain is built from TRBV19 and TRBJ2-1; 13 bases are shared with TRBD2. V shed 6 bases and J 7 bases; nucleotides not matched to a gene: 6. The length of the CDR3 is 15 residues. Germline assignment: CDR1 LNHDA and CDR2 SQIVND (reference sequence). CDR3 loop: CASRWTSGGGNEQFF. As DNA, the CDR3 is TGTGCCAGTAGGTGGACTAGCGGGGGAGGGAATGAGCAGTTCTTC.

This clone was detected only a few times. CDR3 sequence (DNA): TGTGCCAGCAGGATACTAGCTTTTGTGGATACGCAGTATTTT. Amino acid sequence: CASRILAFVDTQYF. The chain carries TRBV27 and TRBJ2-3; D is perhaps TRBD2 (6 bases). Trimming pared 6 bases from V and 6 bases from J, leaving 16 bases between. Germline-derived CDR1 and CDR2 are MNHEY and SMNVEV (reference sequence). The CDR3 covers 14 residues.

The chain carries TRBV6-1 and TRBJ1-1, with D possibly being TRBD1 (6 bases). V was cut by 6 bases and J by 2 bases, with 13 bases left in between. Germline CDR1 and CDR2: MNHNS and SASEGT. This CDR3 has 14 amino acids. CDR3 DNA: TGTGCCAGCAGCCTGACAGGAGGCAACACTGAAGCTTTCTTT. Translation: CASSLTGGNTEAFF.